This TCR beta chain was recorded in a study of CD8 T cells in Susac syndrome. Study conclusions and caveats: Maximal CD8+ clonal expansion in Susac was observed within TEMRA cells and among active patients.

RNA amounts of about 0.45 to 1 ug underwent reverse transcription with random hexamers. By means of immunoSEQ multiplex PCR, TCR beta CDR3 spanning 54 Vbeta and 13 Jbeta underwent amplification. TCRdb used MiXCR to reprocess the immunoSEQ multiplex PCR reads, holding one entry per CDR3 protein. The table lists 120,000 or so distinct CDR3 sequences, more than 90% of them singletons. Both CD4+ and CD8+ T cells were negatively isolated, and TEMRA cells underwent FACS enrichment. As for this clonotype: Its antigen remains unidentified.

This TCR was recovered from a human donor with Susac syndrome. The sequencing input was CD8+ T cells from PBMCs.

CDR3 amino acids: CSARQVYGYTF. The DNA for the CDR3 is TGCAGTGCTCGACAGGTCTATGGCTACACCTTC. J is TRBJ1-2 and V is TRBV20-1; D may be TRBD1 (6 bases). CDR3 size: 11 residues. Trimming pared 5 bases from V and 4 bases from J, leaving 8 bases between. CDR1 is DFQATT and CDR2 is SNEGSKA in the germline V gene (reference sequence).